These 27 T cell receptor beta chains came from one sample sequenced in a study of T cell changes during pregnancy in multiple sclerosis (dated by TCRdb to between 2019 and 2020). Library preparation employed the immunoSEQ multiplex PCR assay. As stored in TCRdb, this immuneACCESS dataset retains in-frame rearrangements with V and J assigned. A fraction of the clones does not appear; measured against another copy, unresolved V genes explain less than half of the discrepancy, and the remainder lacks a known reason. The sample table lists more than 30,000 clones, approximately 90% of them with a count of one. The ten largest clones take up about 0.4% of the sample. This material consisted of CD4+ T cells from peripheral blood mononuclear cells, taken in the third trimester of pregnancy. The receptors derive from a female donor in good health, enrolled as a control in a pregnancy study.

In regard to this clone: The sample carries other DNA sequences with the same CDR3. The J gene is TRBJ2-1, the V gene TRBV19, with D possibly TRBD1 on 5 matching bases. V was pared by 5 bases and J by 0 bases, with 11 bases between. Germline V gene data show CDR1 as LNHDA and CDR2 as SQIVND (reference sequence). The CDR3 is 15 residues long. The CDR3 sequence: CASSSDRSSYNEQFF. Written as DNA, the CDR3 is TGTGCCAGTAGTTCTGACAGAAGCTCCTACAATGAGCAGTTCTTC.

The sample holds one count of this clone. V and J are TRBV29-1 and TRBJ2-6, with 9 bases aligning to TRBD2. V was clipped by 4 bases and J by 2 bases; unmatched bases: 3. Looked up from germline, CDR1 is SQVTM and CDR2 is ANQGSEA. The CDR3 spans 15 residues. As DNA, the CDR3 is TGCAGCGTTGTCGCTAGCGGGACTGGGGCCAACGTCCTGACTTTC. It translates to CSVVASGTGANVLTF.

The chain joins TRBV15 to TRBJ2-7, with 7 bases identical to TRBD2. The junction had 16 bases not matched to a gene; V was cut back by 3 bases and J by 2 bases. The CDR3 spans 18 residues. Germline V lookup: CDR1 LNHNV, CDR2 YYDKDF (reference sequence). In DNA, the CDR3 is TGTGCCACCAGCAGGGAGTGGTTTGCGCGGGCGGGAGCCTACGAGCAGTACTTC. Protein: CATSREWFARAGAYEQYF.

V usage is TRBV9 and J usage is TRBJ1-4, with D tentatively TRBD1 (5 bases). The CDR3 has 15 amino acids. Germline V gene lookup returns CDR1 SGDLS and CDR2 YYNGEE. V lost 3 bases and J lost 0, with 9 bases in between. The CDR3 sequence is CASSATDSTNEKLFF. The CDR3 coding sequence is TGTGCCAGCAGCGCGACAGATTCAACTAATGAAAAACTGTTTTTT.

The chain has TRBV11-2 and TRBJ1-5; no firm D call. Germline V gives CDR1 SGHAT, CDR2 FQNNGV. This CDR3 has 16 amino acids. The ends were cut back, 10 bases at V and 5 bases at J, with 24 bases in the middle. The CDR3 DNA sequence: TGTGCCACCCAGAGCGACCGACTTGTCTACGATCAGCCCCAGCATTTT. It translates to CATQSDRLVYDQPQHF.

The J gene is TRBJ1-1, the V gene TRBV7-9; D is perhaps TRBD1 (5 bases). V lost 5 bases and J 7 bases, leaving 14 bases between the germline ends. The CDR3 extends over 13 amino acids. The germline V gene has CDR1 SEHNR and CDR2 FQNEAQ (reference sequence). The CDR3 loop is CASSTGGWGEAFF. CDR3 in DNA: TGTGCCAGCAGCACCGGGGGGTGGGGTGAAGCTTTCTTT.

In the case of this clone: No DNA is shown, since the ends of the CDR3 on it are uncertain; the CDR3 is the one TCRdb lists. V gene TRBV9 combines with J gene TRBJ2-2; TRBD1 reflects the table's D call only, with no check against the DNA. The CDR3 totals 15 residues, both ends included. From germline, CDR1 is SGDLS and CDR2 YYNGEE. The CDR3 protein is CASSVGGRRAGELFF.

CDR3 protein: CASTWGLAGQETQYF. CDR3 DNA: TGTGCCAGCACCTGGGGACTAGCGGGCCAAGAGACCCAGTACTTC. The chain uses TRBV5-8 and TRBJ2-5, with 12 bases identical to TRBD2. V shed 6 bases, J shed 1 base, and the junction held 4 bases outside the gene matches. Germline values: CDR1 SGHTS, CDR2 YDEGEE. The CDR3 totals 15 residues. The variable domain in full, completed from reference TRBV5-8 and TRBJ2-5, reads EAGVTQSPTHLIKTRGQQATLRCSPISGHTSVYWYQQALGLGLQFLLWYDEGEERNRGNFPPRFSGRQFPNYSSELNVNALELEDSALYLCASTWGLAGQETQYFGPGTRLLVL.

As DNA, the CDR3 is TGCAGCGTTGCTAGCGGGACCTCCTACAATGAGCAGTTCTTC. Translating it yields CSVASGTSYNEQFF. The V gene is TRBV29-1, the J gene TRBJ2-1; 9 bases agree with TRBD2. The CDR3 sequence is 14 residues long. The V and J ends lost 4 bases and 0 bases, in that order; junction bases with no gene match: 1. Germline CDR1 and CDR2: SQVTM and ANQGSEA.

This chain uses TRBV5-5 with TRBJ2-2; D not resolved. Germline V gives CDR1 SGHKS, CDR2 YYEKEE (reference sequence). This CDR3 has 18 residues. Trimming removed 2 bases from V and 7 bases from J, with 24 bases in between. As DNA, the CDR3 is TGTGCCAGCAGCTTCCGGGTCCCGAATACCTGGGTGGGCGGGGAGCTGTTTTTT. It translates to CASSFRVPNTWVGGELFF.

V is TRBV11-3 and J is TRBJ2-5, with 9 bases fitting TRBD2. The CDR3 has 18 residues. Per the germline V gene, CDR1 is SGHNT and CDR2 is YENEEA. V lost 3 bases, J lost 5 bases, and 16 bases stayed unmatched. CDR3 region: CASSFGTSSSLALETQYF. The CDR3 nucleotides read TGTGCCAGCAGCTTTGGGACTAGCTCTTCCCTCGCGCTGGAGACCCAGTACTTC.

This sequence joins TRBV7-2 and TRBJ2-3; D possibly corresponds to TRBD2 (5 bases). The germline V and J ends were trimmed by 3 bases and 2 bases, with 12 bases remaining between them. CDR3 length: 15 residues. The germline gives CDR1 SGHTA, CDR2 FQGNSA. CDR3 sequence: CASSFPLAVTDTQYF. CDR3 bases: TGTGCCAGCAGCTTCCCTCTAGCTGTCACAGATACGCAGTATTTT.

The chain combines TRBV2 with TRBJ1-3, with 7 bases lining up with TRBD1. Unmatched junction bases numbered 12, after V lost 7 bases and J lost 0 bases. There are 17 residues in the CDR3. CDR1 and CDR2 from the germline V gene are SNHLY and FYNNEI. The chain's CDR3 is CASTWGQPGASGNTIYF. The CDR3 bases are TGTGCCAGCACCTGGGGACAGCCCGGGGCCTCTGGAAACACCATATATTTT. Together with reference TRBV2 and TRBJ1-3, the CDR3 gives the full variable domain: EPEVTQTPSHQVTQMGQEVILRCVPISNHLYFYWYRQILGQKVEFLVSFYNNEISEKSEIFDDQFSVERPDGSNFTLKIRSTKLEDSAMYFCASTWGQPGASGNTIYFGEGSWLTVV.

The chain is built from TRBV10-1 and TRBJ2-3; 7 bases are a match to TRBD1. J lost 3 bases, V lost 3 bases, and 3 bases had no gene match. Germline V CDR1 and CDR2: WNHNN, SYGVQD (reference sequence). CDR3 size: 14 residues. CDR3 sequence: CASSDRQGTDTQYF. The CDR3 DNA is TGCGCCAGCAGTGACCGACAGGGTACAGATACGCAGTATTTT.

J is TRBJ2-2 and V is TRBV5-6; D is possibly TRBD1 (5 bases). This CDR3 has 16 amino acids. Germline assignment: CDR1 SGHDT and CDR2 YYEEEE. Trimming shortened V by 0 bases and J by 4 bases, and 13 bases separated the two germline ends. CDR3 in amino acids: CASSLGAGSTTGELFF. CDR3 DNA sequence: TGTGCCAGCAGCTTGGGGGCAGGGTCAACCACCGGGGAGCTGTTTTTT.

The chain is built from TRBV7-6 and TRBJ2-3, with D possibly being TRBD2 (5 bases). The CDR3 extends over 12 amino acids. V lost 5 bases and J lost 6, with 9 bases in between. Germline V gene data show CDR1 as SGHVS and CDR2 as FNYEAQ. The CDR3: CASSPSGDTQYF. The CDR3 DNA sequence: TGTGCCAGCAGCCCTTCGGGGGATACGCAGTATTTT.

This chain joins TRBV20-1 and TRBJ2-1, with no clear D. This CDR3 region has 10 residues. Trimming removed 6 bases from V and 10 bases from J, with 10 bases in between. Germline values: CDR1 DFQATT, CDR2 SNEGSKA (reference sequence). CDR3 sequence: CSAPRQEQFF. The CDR3 bases are TGCAGTGCCCCTAGGCAGGAGCAGTTCTTC.

This chain links TRBV6-1 with TRBJ2-7, with 9 nucleotides matching TRBD1. The V and J ends lost 6 bases and 2 bases, in that order; junction bases with no gene match: 2. There are 13 residues in the CDR3. Germline loops: CDR1 MNHNS, CDR2 SASEGT. In DNA form, the CDR3 reads TGTGCCAGCAGGGGACAGGGTGCCTACGAGCAGTACTTC. Its protein is CASRGQGAYEQYF.

The V call is TRBV5-4, the J call TRBJ2-1, with 10 bases fitting TRBD2. Germline trimming cut 4 bases from V and 7 bases from J; bases unmatched to any gene: 8. The germline gives CDR1 SGHNT, CDR2 YYREEE (reference sequence). CDR3 length: 15 amino acids. CDR3 DNA: TGTGCCAGCAGCCTAGCGGGAGTTCTGGGGAATGAGCAGTTCTTC. It codes for CASSLAGVLGNEQFF. Supplemented by reference TRBV5-4 and TRBJ2-1, the full variable domain reads ETGVTQSPTHLIKTRGQQVTLRCSSQSGHNTVSWYQQALGQGPQFIFQYYREEENGRGNFPPRFSGLQFPNYSSELNVNALELDDSALYLCASSLAGVLGNEQFFGPGTRLTVL.

The gene calls are TRBV15 and TRBJ1-1; no firm D call. Trimming left V 3 bases short and J 2 bases short, with 10 bases between. The CDR3 is 14 residues long. CDR1 is LNHNV, CDR2 YYDKDF, per germline (reference sequence). This CDR3 reads CATSREEYNTEAFF. CDR3 bases: TGTGCCACCAGCAGGGAGGAGTACAACACTGAAGCTTTCTTT.

This clone showed up just a few times. The gene calls are TRBV11-3 and TRBJ2-1; 8 bases match TRBD2. Trimming cost V 3 bases and J 4 bases; bases outside gene matches: 14. The length of the CDR3 is 18 residues. The germline gives CDR1 SGHNT, CDR2 YENEEA. This chain's CDR3 is CASSLGGAGTRVYNEQFF. The CDR3 bases are TGTGCCAGCAGCTTGGGGGGGGCCGGGACTAGAGTATACAATGAGCAGTTCTTC.

The chain combines TRBV5-1 with TRBJ2-5, with a weak D call TRBD1 (6 bases). The V gene's germline CDR1 is SGHRS and CDR2 YFSETQ. This CDR3 has 14 amino acids. Trimming removed 0 bases from V and 5 bases from J, with 11 bases in between. The CDR3 DNA sequence: TGCGCCAGCAGCTTGGACAGGGTCGGCGAGACCCAGTACTTC. Amino acid sequence: CASSLDRVGETQYF.

The genes are TRBV21-1 and TRBJ2-7; the table calls TRBD2, which could not be checked here. TRBV21-1 is recorded as a pseudogene. The CDR3 is made up of 13 amino acids. CDR3 nucleotides: TGTGCCAGCAGCCGCCGGGGGACCTACGAGCAGTACTTC. Translation: CASSRRGTYEQYF.

Written as DNA, the CDR3 is TGTGCCAGCAGCCCACTAGCGGGAGGGCCGCGGAATGAGCAGTTCTTC. Its protein product is CASSPLAGGPRNEQFF. The rearrangement uses TRBV4-2 and TRBJ2-1; 13 bases fit TRBD2. The CDR3 totals 16 residues. Germline CDR1 LGHNA, CDR2 YNFKEQ. V lost 4 bases to trimming and J lost 7 bases; unmatched junction nucleotides: 7.

The chain couples TRBV10-3 to TRBJ2-3, with D unclear. V lost 9 bases and J lost 6, with 16 bases in between. This CDR3 has 13 residues. Germline values: CDR1 ENHRY, CDR2 SYGVKD. CDR3 nucleotides: TGTGCCATTAACACGAACCCTTTTGATACGCAGTATTTT. Translating gives CAINTNPFDTQYF.

In this sample, this clone turned up once. J is TRBJ2-7 and V is TRBV6-5, with 7 bases identical to TRBD1. The CDR3 is made up of 16 amino acids. The germline V gene encodes CDR1 MNHEY and CDR2 SVGAGI. V lost 0 bases to trimming and J lost 2 bases; unmatched junction nucleotides: 7. This chain's CDR3 is CASSYSSAGGTYEQYF. The CDR3, as DNA: TGTGCCAGCAGTTACTCGTCCGCAGGGGGTACCTACGAGCAGTACTTC.

The CDR3 protein is CASSLGQPLETQYF. DNA of the CDR3: TGTGCCAGCAGCTTGGGACAGCCCTTGGAGACCCAGTACTTC. The V call is TRBV7-8, the J call TRBJ2-5; 7 bases line up with TRBD1. This CDR3 has 14 residues. Germline V gene lookup returns CDR1 SGHVS and CDR2 FQNEAQ. V gave up 3 bases and J gave up 5 bases; unmatched junction bases: 6.